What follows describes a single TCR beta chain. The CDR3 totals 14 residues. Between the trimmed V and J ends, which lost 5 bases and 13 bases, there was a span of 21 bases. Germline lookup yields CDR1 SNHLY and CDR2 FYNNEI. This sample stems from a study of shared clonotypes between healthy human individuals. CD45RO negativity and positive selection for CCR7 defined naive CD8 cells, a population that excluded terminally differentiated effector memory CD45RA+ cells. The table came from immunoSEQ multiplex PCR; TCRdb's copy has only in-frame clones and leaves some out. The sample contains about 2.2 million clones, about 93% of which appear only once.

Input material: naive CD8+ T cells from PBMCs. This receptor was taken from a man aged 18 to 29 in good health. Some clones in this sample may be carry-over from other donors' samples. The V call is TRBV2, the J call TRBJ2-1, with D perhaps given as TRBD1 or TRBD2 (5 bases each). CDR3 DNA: TGTGCCAGCAGTATACCCGGGGTACAGGACGAACAGTTCTTC. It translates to CASSIPGVQDEQFF.